These 15 T cell receptor beta chains came from one sample sequenced in a study of blood T cell repertoires in COVID-19. Profiling relied on immunoSEQ multiplex PCR, and the TCRdb table lists in-frame clones only, not all of them. This sample has approximately 180,000 clones; 88% occur once, and the top ten carry approximately 5.5%. The sequenced material came from peripheral blood. The receptors originated from a man in his forties with active or convalescent COVID-19.

V and J are TRBV5-5 and TRBJ2-1; 9 nucleotides align to TRBD2. The CDR3 sequence is 15 residues long. Trimming removed 3 bases from V and 3 bases from J; junction bases left unmatched: 4. Germline CDR1 reads SGHKS; CDR2 reads YYEKEE (reference sequence). The CDR3 loop is CASSSLAGLYNEQFF. In DNA form, the CDR3 reads TGTGCCAGCAGCTCTCTAGCGGGGCTCTACAATGAGCAGTTCTTC.

The chain carries TRBV9 and TRBJ1-2, with TRBD1 matching 8 bases. The CDR3 sequence is 13 residues long. Germline V gene data show CDR1 as SGDLS and CDR2 as YYNGEE. The junction had 1 base not matched to a gene; V was cut back by 2 bases and J by 4 bases. CDR3 bases: TGTGCCAGCAGCGTGGACAGGGTCTATGGCTACACCTTC. Amino acid sequence: CASSVDRVYGYTF. Full variable domain (rest looked up from reference TRBV9 and TRBJ1-2): DSGVTQTPKHLITATGQRVTLRCSPRSGDLSVYWYQQSLDQGLQFLIQYYNGEERAKGNILERFSAQQFPDLHSELNLSSLELGDSALYFCASSVDRVYGYTFGSGTRLTVV.

This sequence joins TRBV6-5 and TRBJ2-1; 10 bases line up with TRBD2. Germline values: CDR1 MNHEY, CDR2 SVGAGI. Unmatched junction bases numbered 6, after V lost 6 bases and J lost 4 bases. The CDR3 contains 15 residues. CDR3 amino acids: CASSRTSGGYNEQFF. In DNA, the CDR3 is TGTGCCAGCAGCCGGACTAGCGGAGGGTACAATGAGCAGTTCTTC.

V gene TRBV11-1 combines with J gene TRBJ2-7, with TRBD1 as a possible D gene (5 bases). This CDR3 contains 16 residues. Germline V CDR1 and CDR2: SGHAT, FQDESV (reference sequence). The V gene lost 1 base and the J gene lost 0 bases, with 13 bases spanning the gap. The CDR3 here is CASSLGGGKSSYEQYF. The CDR3 bases are TGTGCCAGCAGCTTAGGGGGCGGTAAGAGCTCCTACGAGCAGTACTTC.

V and J are TRBV19 and TRBJ2-2; the D gene is possibly TRBD2 (6 bases). CDR1 is LNHDA and CDR2 is SQIVND in the germline V gene (reference sequence). The CDR3 extends over 18 amino acids. Trimming cost V 5 bases and J 4 bases, with 23 bases left between them. CDR3 amino acids: CASSSRDLTILFTGELFF. In nucleotides, the CDR3 is TGTGCCAGTAGTTCCCGGGACTTAACTATTTTATTCACCGGGGAGCTGTTTTTT.

This sequence joins TRBV10-3 and TRBJ1-2, with 8 nucleotides matching TRBD1. CDR3 length: 15 residues. V was pared by 10 bases and J by 6 bases, with 16 bases of the junction left unmatched. Germline CDR1 reads ENHRY; CDR2 reads SYGVKD. CDR3 DNA: TGTGCCACCTCAAAGCAGGGGGCAAGTGCAGATGGCTACACCTTC. This translates into CATSKQGASADGYTF.

This chain joins TRBV4-2 and TRBJ2-2, with 13 positions matching TRBD2. V lost 2 bases to trimming and J lost 4 bases; unmatched junction nucleotides: 10. The CDR3 runs to 19 residues. Germline V gene sequence: CDR1 LGHNA, CDR2 YNFKEQ. The CDR3, as DNA: TGTGCCAGCAGCCAAATCGGGACTAGCGGGACTCTTTTCACCGGGGAGCTGTTTTTT. This gives the protein CASSQIGTSGTLFTGELFF.

V gene TRBV23-1 combines with J gene TRBJ1-2; D unresolved. TRBV23-1 is given ORF status, its function remaining uncertain. Trimming took 4 bases from V and 4 from J, leaving 13 bases between them. The CDR3 runs to 14 residues. For the CDR3, the DNA is TGCGCCAGCAGTCTGAGTGAACAGCCCTATGGCTACACCTTC. Its translation is CASSLSEQPYGYTF.

This chain uses TRBV6-1 with TRBJ2-7, with 10 positions matching TRBD2. V trimming: 3 bases; J trimming: 5 bases; junction bases outside the gene matches: 10. Germline V CDR1 and CDR2: MNHNS, SASEGT. The CDR3 spans 16 residues. For the CDR3, the DNA is TGTGCCAGCAGTGACTGGCTAGCGGGAGTCAACGACGAGCAGTACTTC. The encoded protein is CASSDWLAGVNDEQYF.

This clone was detected a few times. The J gene is TRBJ1-2, the V gene TRBV5-8, with TRBD1 matching 9 bases. The CDR3 spans 15 residues. Trimming cost V 4 bases and J 5 bases; bases outside gene matches: 9. The germline V gene encodes CDR1 SGHTS and CDR2 YDEGEE. The CDR3 DNA sequence: TGTGCCAGCAGCCCGAGGGGGACAGGGATTTATGGCTACACCTTC. Amino acid sequence: CASSPRGTGIYGYTF.

This chain joins TRBV2 and TRBJ2-5, with 11 bases identical to TRBD2. The germline V gene has CDR1 SNHLY and CDR2 FYNNEI. The CDR3 length is 17 residues. With V trimmed by 6 bases and J by 4 bases, 13 bases remained unmatched. The CDR3 coding sequence is TGTGCCAGCAGACTCCGACTAGCGGGGATCACGGGAGAGACCCAGTACTTC. Its translation: CASRLRLAGITGETQYF.

The CDR3 is CASSLGDYFYNEQFF. CDR3 nucleotides: TGTGCCAGCAGCTTAGGTGACTATTTCTACAATGAGCAGTTCTTC. The V and J genes are TRBV11-3 and TRBJ2-1, with a weak D call TRBD2 (5 bases). Germline CDR1 reads SGHNT; CDR2 reads YENEEA. The CDR3 is made up of 15 amino acids. The V and J ends lost 1 base and 3 bases respectively, with 10 bases between them.

J is TRBJ2-7 and V is TRBV4-3, with TRBD2 identical over 7 bases. In germline, CDR1 is LGHNA, CDR2 YSLEER. Trimming at V came to 0 bases and at J to 2 bases, leaving 7 bases not matched to a gene. The CDR3 is made up of 16 amino acids. The CDR3 region is CASSQDRQGGPYEQYF. The CDR3 DNA follows: TGCGCCAGCAGCCAAGATAGGCAGGGAGGGCCCTACGAGCAGTACTTC.

The chain employs TRBV6-6 and TRBJ2-3; 8 positions match TRBD2. Germline CDR1 MNHNY, CDR2 SVGAGI (reference sequence). The V gene end was trimmed by 4 bases and the J gene end by 6 bases; junction bases not matched to a gene: 6. The CDR3 length is 14 residues. CDR3 bases: TGTGCCAGCAGTTCTCAGCGGGAGCTTGATACGCAGTATTTT. Amino acid sequence: CASSSQRELDTQYF.

The rearrangement joins TRBV6-5 to TRBJ1-1; tentatively, D is TRBD1 (6 bases). This CDR3 region has 13 residues. Germline V gene sequence: CDR1 MNHEY, CDR2 SVGAGI. The ends were cut back, 7 bases at V and 6 bases at J, with 15 bases in the middle. CDR3: CASTIGRGSEAFF. DNA for the CDR3: TGTGCCAGCACTATTGGCAGGGGCTCTGAAGCTTTCTTT.